The clone carrying this T cell receptor beta chain was recorded a few times. These data come from a study of blood T cell repertoires in COVID-19. Study summary: Samples came from the United States, Italy and Spain, spanning acute and convalescent COVID-19. Sources were T cells, B-cell-depleted T cells, or PBMCs; the material itself was cDNA or gDNA.

Per germline, CDR1 MNHNY and CDR2 SVGAGI (reference sequence). V lost 6 bases and J lost 3, with 14 bases in between. The CDR3 totals 14 residues. Per the original methods: From reference gene primer amplification, estimates of nucleated cell counts were derived. Method: immunoSEQ multiplex PCR; TCRdb's copy keeps in-frame clones and lacks some. That table gives V, J and clone size, and the DNA gave D and trimming. In the table there are about 68,000 clones, 88% of which are singletons. The rearrangement links TRBV6-6 to TRBJ1-2; D gene uncertain. The material sequenced was peripheral blood. This receptor was obtained from a human donor in a cohort sampled during active COVID-19. The CDR3 region has the DNA TGTGCCAGCAGCCTAACTCCCCGGGACTATGGCTACACCTTC. Amino acid sequence: CASSLTPRDYGYTF.